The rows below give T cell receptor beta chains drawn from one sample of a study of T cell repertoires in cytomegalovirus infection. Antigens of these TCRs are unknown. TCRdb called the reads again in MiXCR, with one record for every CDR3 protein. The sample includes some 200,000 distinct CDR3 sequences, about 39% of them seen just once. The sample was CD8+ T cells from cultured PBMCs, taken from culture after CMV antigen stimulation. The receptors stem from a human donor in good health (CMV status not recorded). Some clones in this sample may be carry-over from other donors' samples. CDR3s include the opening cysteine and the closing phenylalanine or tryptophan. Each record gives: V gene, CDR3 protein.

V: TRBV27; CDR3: CASSSEGVNQPQHF
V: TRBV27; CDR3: CASSFLGDEQYF
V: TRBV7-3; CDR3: CASSADYNSPLHF
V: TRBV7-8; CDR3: CASSPRRQGENSQPQHF
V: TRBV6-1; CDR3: CASSPWGLAGSNEQFF
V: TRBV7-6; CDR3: CASSLLGISTYNFQFF
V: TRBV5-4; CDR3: CASSADRDSYEQYF
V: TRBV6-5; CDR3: CASSYSGRSDGYTF
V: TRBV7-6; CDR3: CASSHDRGWGNTIYF
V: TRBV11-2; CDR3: CASSLSGTGGQPQHF
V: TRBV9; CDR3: CASRQGNYGYTF
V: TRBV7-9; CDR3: CASSTQGLGYGYTF
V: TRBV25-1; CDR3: CASSETSGSPAEQFF
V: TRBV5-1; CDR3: CASGEGVKTEQYF
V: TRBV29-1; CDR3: CSVATGEGYGYTF
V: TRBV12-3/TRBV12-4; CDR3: CASSLYKTGDGYGYTF
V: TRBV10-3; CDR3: CAISDPRGGYTDTQYF
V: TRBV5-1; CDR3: CASTKGGMVAQYF
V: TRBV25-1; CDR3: CATSQENTGELFF
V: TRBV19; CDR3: CASSIAHPGTTGELFF
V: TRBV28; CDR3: CASSFDTYNEQFF
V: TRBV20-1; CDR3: CSAPTGRAEKLFF
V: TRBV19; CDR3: CASSGLADSISYNEQFF
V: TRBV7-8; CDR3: CASSGGTGSSWPQHF
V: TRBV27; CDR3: CASSLTSSNQPQHF
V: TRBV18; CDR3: CASSPTPFRGQDTEAFF
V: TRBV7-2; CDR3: CASSRDVHSNQPQHF
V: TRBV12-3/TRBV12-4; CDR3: CASSFLGQGETQYF
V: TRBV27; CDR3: CASPPTSGGLTDTQYF
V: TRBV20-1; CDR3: CSASLRGGTSVEAFF
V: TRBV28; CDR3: CASSLRRDNTGELFF
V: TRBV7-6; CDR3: CASSAGGGGRNEQFF
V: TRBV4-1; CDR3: CASSQDVGIKAQAFF
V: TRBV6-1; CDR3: CASSPLDRGVNTEAFF
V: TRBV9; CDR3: CASSLRLAGHNEQFF